This TCR beta chain comes out of a study of shared clonotypes between healthy human individuals. The donors were all Caucasian adults (living in Nashville, Tennessee). This CDR3 spans 13 amino acids. V was clipped by 3 bases and J by 15 bases, with 18 bases between them. In germline, CDR1 is LNHDA, CDR2 SQIVND (reference sequence). PCR replicates from unsorted PBMC used roughly 300 ng DNA, and this amount was roughly 33,000 T cell genomes. Authors' data handling: ImmunoSEQ gave junction-only sequences without quality scores, so filtering differed. Repertoires were generated with immunoSEQ multiplex PCR, while TCRdb's copy carries only in-frame clones and drops some. The V and J calls and clone size were taken over from that table, and D and trimming were inferred from the DNA. Among a few hundred thousand clones listed, just over 75% were seen once.

The source material was PBMCs. This sequence joins TRBV19 and TRBJ2-1; D could derive from TRBD1 or TRBD2 (5 bases each). The receptor was derived from a woman in her thirties or forties in good health. Some clones in this sample may be carry-over from other donors' samples. Here the CDR3 reads CASSIGYGTLRFF. DNA for the CDR3: TGTGCCAGTAGTATCGGTTATGGGACCCTGCGGTTCTTC.